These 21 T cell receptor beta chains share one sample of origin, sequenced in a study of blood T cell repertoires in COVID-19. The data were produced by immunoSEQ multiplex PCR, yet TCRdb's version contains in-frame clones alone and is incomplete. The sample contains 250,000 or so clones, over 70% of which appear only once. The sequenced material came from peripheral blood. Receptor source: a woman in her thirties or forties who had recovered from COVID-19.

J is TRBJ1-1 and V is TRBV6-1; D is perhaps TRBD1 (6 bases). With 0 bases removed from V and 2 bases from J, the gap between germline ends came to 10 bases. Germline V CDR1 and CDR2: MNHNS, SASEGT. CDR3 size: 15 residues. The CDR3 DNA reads TGTGCCAGCAGTGAAGCGGGGGCACGAAACACTGAAGCTTTCTTT. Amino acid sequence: CASSEAGARNTEAFF.

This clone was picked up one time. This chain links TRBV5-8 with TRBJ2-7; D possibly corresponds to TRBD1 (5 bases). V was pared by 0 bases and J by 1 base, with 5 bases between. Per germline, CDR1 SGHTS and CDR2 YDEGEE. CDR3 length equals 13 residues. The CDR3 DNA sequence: TGTGCCAGCAGCTTGGACAGGTCCTACGAGCAGTACTTC. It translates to CASSLDRSYEQYF.

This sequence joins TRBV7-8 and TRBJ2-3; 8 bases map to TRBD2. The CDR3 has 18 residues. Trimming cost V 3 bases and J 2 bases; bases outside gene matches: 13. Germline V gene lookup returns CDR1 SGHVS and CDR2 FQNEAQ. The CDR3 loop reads CASSFPTSVTGDTDTQYF. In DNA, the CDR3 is TGTGCCAGCAGCTTCCCGACTAGCGTCACGGGGGACACAGATACGCAGTATTTT.

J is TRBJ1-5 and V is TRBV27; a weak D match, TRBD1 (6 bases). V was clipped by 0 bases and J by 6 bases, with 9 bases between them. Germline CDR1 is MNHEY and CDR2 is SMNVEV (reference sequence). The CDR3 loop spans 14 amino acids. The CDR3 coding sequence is TGTGCCAGCAGTTTATCGGCAGGGGTTCAGCCCCAGCATTTT. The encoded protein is CASSLSAGVQPQHF.

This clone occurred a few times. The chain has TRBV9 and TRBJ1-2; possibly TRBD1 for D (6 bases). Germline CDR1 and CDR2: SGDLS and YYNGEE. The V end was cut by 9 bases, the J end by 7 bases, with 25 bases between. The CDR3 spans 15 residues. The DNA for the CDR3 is TGTGCCACCAACCCTGTAGACAGGACCTCGGGTGGCTACACCTTC. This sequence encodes CATNPVDRTSGGYTF.

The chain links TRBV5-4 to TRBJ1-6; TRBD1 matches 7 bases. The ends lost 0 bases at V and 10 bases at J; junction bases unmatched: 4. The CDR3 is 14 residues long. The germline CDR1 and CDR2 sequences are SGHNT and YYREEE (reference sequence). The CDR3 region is CASSLGGGESPLHF. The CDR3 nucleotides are TGTGCCAGCAGCTTGGGAGGGGGCGAATCACCCCTCCACTTT.

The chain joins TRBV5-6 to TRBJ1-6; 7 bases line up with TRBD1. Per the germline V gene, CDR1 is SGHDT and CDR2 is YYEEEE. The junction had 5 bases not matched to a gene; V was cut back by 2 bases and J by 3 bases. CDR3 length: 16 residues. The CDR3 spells CASSFRGESYNSPLHF. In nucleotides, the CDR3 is TGTGCCAGCAGCTTCAGGGGGGAGAGCTATAATTCACCCCTCCACTTT.

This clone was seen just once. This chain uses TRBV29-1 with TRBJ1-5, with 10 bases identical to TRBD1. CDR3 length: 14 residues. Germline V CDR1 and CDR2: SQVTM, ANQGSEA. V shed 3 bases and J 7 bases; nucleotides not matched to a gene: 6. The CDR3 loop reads CSVETGGVGQPQHF. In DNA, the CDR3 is TGCAGCGTTGAGACAGGGGGCGTGGGGCAGCCCCAGCATTTT.

The CDR3 is CASSLDRDDEQYF. CDR3 DNA sequence: TGTGCCAGCAGCTTGGACAGGGACGACGAGCAGTACTTC. This rearrangement joins TRBV7-9 to TRBJ2-7; 8 nucleotides align to TRBD1. CDR1 and CDR2 (germline): SEHNR, FQNEAQ (reference sequence). With V trimmed by 3 bases and J by 5 bases, 3 bases remained unmatched. The CDR3 is made up of 13 amino acids.

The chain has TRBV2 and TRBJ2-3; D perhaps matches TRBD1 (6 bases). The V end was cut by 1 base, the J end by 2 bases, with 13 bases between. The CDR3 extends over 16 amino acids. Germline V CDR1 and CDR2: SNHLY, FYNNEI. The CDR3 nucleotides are TGTGCCAGCAGTGAAGTAATGAGGGGGAACACAGATACGCAGTATTTT. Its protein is CASSEVMRGNTDTQYF.

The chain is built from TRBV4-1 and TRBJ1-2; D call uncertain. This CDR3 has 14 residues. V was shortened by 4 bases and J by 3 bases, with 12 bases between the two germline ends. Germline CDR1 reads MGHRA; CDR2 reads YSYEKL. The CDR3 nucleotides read TGCGCCAGCAGCCGCCGAGTGCGGGACTATGGCTACACCTTC. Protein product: CASSRRVRDYGYTF.

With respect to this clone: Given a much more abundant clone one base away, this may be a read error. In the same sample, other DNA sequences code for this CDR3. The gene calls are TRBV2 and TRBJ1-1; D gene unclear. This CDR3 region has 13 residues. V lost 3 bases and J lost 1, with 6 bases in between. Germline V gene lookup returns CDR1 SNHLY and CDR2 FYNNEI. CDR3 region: CASSDEGNTEAFF. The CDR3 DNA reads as TGTGCCAGCAGTGATGAGGGGAACACTGAAGCTTTCTTT.

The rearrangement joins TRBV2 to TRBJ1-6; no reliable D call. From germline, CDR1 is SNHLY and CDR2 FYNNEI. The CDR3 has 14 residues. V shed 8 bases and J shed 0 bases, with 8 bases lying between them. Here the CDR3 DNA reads TGTGCCAGCGGGAGAGACTCCTATAATTCACCCCTCCACTTT. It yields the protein CASGRDSYNSPLHF.

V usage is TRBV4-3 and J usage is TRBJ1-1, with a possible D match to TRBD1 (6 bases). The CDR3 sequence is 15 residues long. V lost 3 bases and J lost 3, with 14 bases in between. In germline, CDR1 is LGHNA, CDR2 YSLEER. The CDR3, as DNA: TGCGCCAGCAGCCACGTACACCGGACAGACACTGAAGCTTTCTTT. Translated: CASSHVHRTDTEAFF.

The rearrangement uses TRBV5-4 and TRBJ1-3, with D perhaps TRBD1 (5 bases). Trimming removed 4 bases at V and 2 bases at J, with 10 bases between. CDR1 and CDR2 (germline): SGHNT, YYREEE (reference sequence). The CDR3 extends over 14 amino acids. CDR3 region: CASSPTGPGNTIYF. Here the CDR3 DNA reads TGTGCCAGCAGCCCAACAGGACCTGGAAACACCATATATTTT.

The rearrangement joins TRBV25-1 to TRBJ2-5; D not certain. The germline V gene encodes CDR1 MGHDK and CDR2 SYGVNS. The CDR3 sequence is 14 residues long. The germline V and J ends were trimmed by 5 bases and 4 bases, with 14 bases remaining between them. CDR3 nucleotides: TGTGCCAGCAGTCAGGTCGGCCCTGGAGAGACCCAGTACTTC. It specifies CASSQVGPGETQYF.

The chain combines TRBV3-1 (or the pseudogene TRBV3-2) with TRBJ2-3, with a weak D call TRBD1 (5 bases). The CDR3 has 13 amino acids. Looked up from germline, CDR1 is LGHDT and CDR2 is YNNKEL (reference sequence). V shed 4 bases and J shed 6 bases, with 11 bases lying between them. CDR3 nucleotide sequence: TGTGCCAGCAGCCCCACAGGCGTGGATACGCAGTATTTT. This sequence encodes CASSPTGVDTQYF.

CDR3 nucleotide sequence: TGCGCCAGCAGCCAGGGGACACCGTCAACTAATGAAAAACTGTTTTTT. This translates into CASSQGTPSTNEKLFF. This chain uses TRBV4-3 with TRBJ1-4; a possible D gene is TRBD1 (6 bases). Germline values: CDR1 LGHNA, CDR2 YSLEER. The V end was cut by 3 bases, the J end by 0 bases, with 11 bases between. The CDR3 has 16 amino acids.

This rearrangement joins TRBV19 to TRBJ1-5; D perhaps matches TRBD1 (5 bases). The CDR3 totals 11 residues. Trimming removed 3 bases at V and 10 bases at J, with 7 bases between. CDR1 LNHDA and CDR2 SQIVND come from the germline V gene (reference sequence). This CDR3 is CASSIRGPQHF. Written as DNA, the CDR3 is TGTGCCAGTAGTATTAGGGGCCCCCAGCATTTT.

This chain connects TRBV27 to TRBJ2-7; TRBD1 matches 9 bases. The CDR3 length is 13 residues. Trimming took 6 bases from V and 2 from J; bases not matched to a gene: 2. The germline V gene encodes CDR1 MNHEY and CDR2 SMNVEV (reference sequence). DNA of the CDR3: TGTGCCAGCAGGCGACAGGGGGCCTACGAGCAGTACTTC. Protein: CASRRQGAYEQYF.

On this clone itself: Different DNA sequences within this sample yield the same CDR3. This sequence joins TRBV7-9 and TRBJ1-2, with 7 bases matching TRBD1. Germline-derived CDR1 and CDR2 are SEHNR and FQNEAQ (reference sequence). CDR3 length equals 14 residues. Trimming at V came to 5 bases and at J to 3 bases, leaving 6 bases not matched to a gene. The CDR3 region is CASSPGTGDYGYTF. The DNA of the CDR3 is TGTGCCAGCAGCCCCGGAACAGGGGACTATGGCTACACCTTC.